The sequence of this T cell receptor (beta chain) was determined in a study of CD8+CD57+ T cells in acquired aplastic anemia. The study's findings and limits: Both patients and controls carried the same twenty-nine CD8+ CDR3 sequences.

As regards this clonotype: No antigen is known for it.

TCR beta VDJ and CDR3 were profiled, and genomic DNA was the template. TCRdb recomputed calls from the reads with MiXCR, one row per CDR3 protein. The sample has roughly 260,000 distinct CDR3 sequences; around 43% are singletons. V was trimmed by 0 bases and J by 5 bases, leaving 23 bases between them. CDR1 and CDR2 (germline): SGDLS, YYNGEE. This CDR3 has 19 amino acids. Patients sequenced had flow cytometry evidence of CD8+CD57+ cell expansion. All participating patients were living with severe acquired aplastic anemia. Patients had not yet gotten any therapy when their blood was taken for sampling. The TCR sequence derives from a human donor with aplastic anemia. Sequenced sample: sorted CD4+, CD8+, or CD8+CD57+ T cells (not recorded which) from PBMCs. This chain links TRBV9 with TRBJ1-4, with D perhaps TRBD1 (5 bases). The CDR3 spells CASSVAEVGAGFKNEKLFF. The CDR3 DNA reads as TGTGCCAGCAGCGTAGCGGAAGTAGGGGCCGGGTTTAAGAATGAAAAACTGTTTTTT.